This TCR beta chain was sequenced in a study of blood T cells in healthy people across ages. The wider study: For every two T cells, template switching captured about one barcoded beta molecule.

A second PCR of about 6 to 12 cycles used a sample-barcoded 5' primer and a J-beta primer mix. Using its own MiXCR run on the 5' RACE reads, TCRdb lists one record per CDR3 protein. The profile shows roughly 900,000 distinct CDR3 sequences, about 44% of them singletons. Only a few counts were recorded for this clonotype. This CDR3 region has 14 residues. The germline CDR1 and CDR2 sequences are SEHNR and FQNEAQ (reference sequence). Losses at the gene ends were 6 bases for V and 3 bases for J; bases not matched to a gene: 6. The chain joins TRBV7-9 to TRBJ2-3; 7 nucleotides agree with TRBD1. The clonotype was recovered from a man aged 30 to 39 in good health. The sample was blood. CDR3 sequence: CASSRGPPTDTQYF. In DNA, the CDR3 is TGTGCCAGCAGTAGGGGGCCGCCTACAGATACGCAGTATTTT.